The 10 T cell receptor beta chains presented below share a single source sample, sequenced in a study of spatial heterogeneity in lung cancer. One entry per CDR3 protein results from TCRdb running MiXCR on the 5' RACE reads. The table records around 10,000 distinct CDR3 sequences, 20% to 25% of them present only once. Specified time point: blood at routine non-recurrence follow-up after resection. This sample comprised PBMCs, obtained at follow-up. The receptors originated from a male donor with early-stage non-small cell lung cancer.

This clonotype came up a few times. V usage is TRBV10-3 and J usage is TRBJ1-6, with unresolved D. The V gene's germline CDR1 is ENHRY and CDR2 SYGVKD. V was trimmed by 6 bases and J by 8 bases, leaving 14 bases between them. CDR3 length equals 14 residues. The CDR3 DNA reads TGTGCCATCAGGGACGGCCAAGTGGATTCACCCCTCCACTTT. Residues: CAIRDGQVDSPLHF.

J is TRBJ1-1 and V is TRBV12-3 or TRBV12-4, with D uncertain. V dropped 6 bases and J dropped 8 bases, with 16 bases sitting between them. The CDR3 is 13 residues long. The CDR3 loop reads CASRGPGVIEAFF. The CDR3 DNA follows: TGTGCCAGCAGGGGCCCCGGGGTTATAGAAGCTTTCTTT.

The J gene is TRBJ2-7, the V gene TRBV20-1; TRBD2 agrees at 13 bases. Per germline, CDR1 DFQATT and CDR2 SNEGSKA (reference sequence). There are 17 residues in the CDR3. With 1 base clipped from V and 1 base from J, the junction kept 7 bases outside the gene matches. The CDR3 nucleotides are TGCAGTGCTAGAGCCCCACTAGCGGGAGGGCCTTCCTACGAGCAGTACTTC. It translates to CSARAPLAGGPSYEQYF.

The CDR3 DNA is TGTGCCAGCAGCGGCCGGGACACCCCGGCGGCTATCACAGATACGCAGTATTTT. It codes for CASSGRDTPAAITDTQYF. The chain employs TRBV4-2 and TRBJ2-3, with D tentatively TRBD1 (6 bases). Germline V CDR1 and CDR2: LGHNA, YNFKEQ. The CDR3 extends over 18 amino acids. Trimming took off 5 bases at V and 2 bases at J, with 23 bases between the two ends.

This chain uses TRBV5-1 with TRBJ2-1; TRBD2 matches 9 bases. V dropped 0 bases and J dropped 2; count of bases not matched to a gene: 6. This CDR3 has 17 residues. Per germline, CDR1 SGHRS and CDR2 YFSETQ. The CDR3 loop is CASSLEGTSYTYNEQFF. For the CDR3, the DNA is TGCGCCAGCAGCTTGGAGGGGACTAGCTACACCTACAATGAGCAGTTCTTC.

This clonotype is termed medium-sized. The rearrangement links TRBV14 to TRBJ1-4; no clear D gene. The CDR3 is made up of 18 amino acids. Deletions cut 1 base from V and 0 bases from J, with 15 bases between. Germline V CDR1 and CDR2: SGHDN, FVKESK. The CDR3 loop reads CASSQVGPPSATNEKLFF. The CDR3 DNA follows: TGTGCCAGCAGCCAAGTCGGCCCTCCCTCAGCAACTAATGAAAAACTGTTTTTT.

The chain links TRBV7-2 to TRBJ2-3, with a possible D match to TRBD1 (5 bases). CDR3 length equals 15 residues. Trimming pared 1 base from V and 3 bases from J, leaving 11 bases between. Germline V gives CDR1 SGHTA, CDR2 FQGNSA. CDR3 sequence reads: CASSLESKGTDTQYF. The CDR3 DNA reads as TGTGCCAGCAGCTTAGAGTCTAAGGGGACAGATACGCAGTATTTT. The full variable domain, with the rest looked up from reference TRBV7-2 and TRBJ2-3, is GAGVSQSPSNKVTEKGKDVELRCDPISGHTALYWYRQSLGQGLEFLIYFQGNSAPDKSGLPSDRFSAERTGGSVSTLTIQRTQQEDSAVYLCASSLESKGTDTQYFGPGTRLTVL.

This clonotype is medium-sized within its sample. The chain joins TRBV2 to TRBJ2-7, with 8 bases identical to TRBD1. The CDR3 extends over 15 amino acids. The germline V gene encodes CDR1 SNHLY and CDR2 FYNNEI. Germline trimming cut 8 bases from V and 4 bases from J; bases unmatched to any gene: 13. The CDR3 DNA reads as TGTGCCAGCGAAACTGGGGCAGGGGGCGGTTACGAGCAGTACTTC. Translated, it gives CASETGAGGGYEQYF.

The table lists this clonotype with many counts. This chain links TRBV27 with TRBJ2-7, with 9 bases fitting TRBD1. The germline gives CDR1 MNHEY, CDR2 SMNVEV (reference sequence). The CDR3 is made up of 17 amino acids. The ends lost 5 bases at V and 3 bases at J; junction bases unmatched: 14. The CDR3 is CASSRTGDSRIIYEQYF. The DNA for the CDR3 is TGTGCCAGCAGTAGGACAGGGGACTCAAGAATAATCTACGAGCAGTACTTC.

The V and J genes are TRBV7-8 and TRBJ1-2; TRBD1 matches 7 bases. The germline gives CDR1 SGHVS, CDR2 FQNEAQ. Germline trimming cut 5 bases from V and 6 bases from J; bases unmatched to any gene: 3. CDR3 length: 12 residues. CDR3 sequence: CASSPGTDGYTF. The CDR3 region has the DNA TGTGCCAGCAGCCCAGGGACAGATGGCTACACCTTC.